These 30 T cell receptor beta chains were sequenced from one sample in a study of lymphopenia after photon versus proton radiotherapy. Assay used: immunoSEQ multiplex PCR; TCRdb lists only in-frame clones, some missing. Counted here are around 64,000 clones, roughly 90% occurring once; the ten biggest clones make up 9.5% to 15%. The source material was peripheral blood, sampled from a patient treated with proton-based radiotherapy. These receptors all stem from a man older than 75 with esophageal cancer.

The rearrangement links TRBV29-1 to TRBJ2-4; 9 positions match TRBD1. There are 12 residues in the CDR3. J lost 9 bases, V lost 4 bases, and 4 bases had no gene match. Germline V gene lookup returns CDR1 SQVTM and CDR2 ANQGSEA. CDR3 amino acids: CSVGGQGAIQYF. In nucleotides, the CDR3 is TGCAGCGTTGGGGGACAGGGAGCCATTCAGTACTTC.

The rearrangement links TRBV5-3 to TRBJ1-6; 7 nucleotides line up with TRBD1. TRBV5-3 is annotated as an ORF whose role is uncertain. The CDR3 runs to 23 residues. V dropped 4 bases and J dropped 0; count of bases not matched to a gene: 25. The CDR3 reads CARSPQEDRTELTASSYNSPLHF. DNA of the CDR3: TGTGCCAGAAGCCCCCAGGAGGACAGGACAGAGTTGACTGCGAGCTCCTATAATTCACCCCTCCACTTT.

The V and J genes are TRBV10-3 and TRBJ2-7, with TRBD1 identical over 7 bases. The CDR3 covers 14 residues. Germline CDR1 and CDR2: ENHRY and SYGVKD. After removal of 6 bases from V and 4 bases from J, the junction contained 9 bases not matched to a gene. Written as DNA, the CDR3 is TGTGCCATCAGAGGGACAGCGAAAGATTACGAGCAGTACTTC. Its translation is CAIRGTAKDYEQYF.

The chain links TRBV9 to TRBJ2-3; D gene ambiguous. The length of the CDR3 is 17 residues. Trimming shortened V by 0 bases and J by 1 base, and 15 bases separated the two germline ends. Germline V lookup: CDR1 SGDLS, CDR2 YYNGEE. The CDR3 sequence: CASSVEDGRWGTDTQYF. As DNA, the CDR3 is TGTGCCAGCAGCGTAGAGGATGGTAGGTGGGGCACAGATACGCAGTATTTT.

In DNA form, the CDR3 reads TGTGCCAGTAGCAAACCGGGACAGGGAACCGGGGAGCTGTTTTTT. Its protein product is CASSKPGQGTGELFF. The chain combines TRBV19 with TRBJ2-2; 9 bases match TRBD1. This CDR3 has 15 residues. CDR1 and CDR2 (germline): LNHDA, SQIVND (reference sequence). V was pared by 6 bases and J by 5 bases, with 7 bases of the junction left unmatched.

V is TRBV6-1 and J is TRBJ1-1; 12 bases are a match to TRBD1. The CDR3 covers 13 residues. Per the germline V gene, CDR1 is MNHNS and CDR2 is SASEGT. Trimming removed 6 bases from V and 6 bases from J; junction bases left unmatched: 2. CDR3 nucleotide sequence: TGTGCCAGCAGGGGACAGGGGGCGTCTGAAGCTTTCTTT. This translates into CASRGQGASEAFF.

The chain uses TRBV2 and TRBJ2-6; D gene ambiguous. The CDR3 is made up of 14 amino acids. Germline V lookup: CDR1 SNHLY, CDR2 FYNNEI. V was pared by 6 bases and J by 4 bases, with 10 bases between. CDR3 in DNA: TGTGCCAGCAGCCTCTCGGCGGGGGCCAACGTCCTGACTTTC. Translation: CASSLSAGANVLTF.

The genes are TRBV9 and TRBJ2-1; D remains ambiguous. Germline CDR1 is SGDLS and CDR2 is YYNGEE. The CDR3 length is 13 residues. V was cut by 4 bases and J by 6 bases, with 11 bases left in between. The CDR3 is CASSRTETNEQFF. CDR3 nucleotide sequence: TGTGCCAGCAGCCGCACCGAAACCAATGAGCAGTTCTTC.

The chain has TRBV7-9 and TRBJ1-3; D gene unclear. Germline V gene data show CDR1 as SEHNR and CDR2 as FQNEAQ (reference sequence). V gave up 5 bases and J gave up 3 bases, with 14 bases separating them. This CDR3 spans 15 amino acids. The CDR3 DNA reads as TGTGCCAGCAGCCCGCCCGGGGTCGGTGGAAACACCATATATTTT. Amino acids: CASSPPGVGGNTIYF.

In this sample, this clone turned up once. This chain links TRBV7-9 with TRBJ1-2; D not resolved. Germline V gives CDR1 SEHNR, CDR2 FQNEAQ (reference sequence). This CDR3 is built from 12 residues. Trimming left V 6 bases short and J 4 bases short, with 9 bases between. The CDR3 sequence: CASSRTLYGYTF. Written as DNA, the CDR3 is TGTGCCAGCAGTCGGACTCTCTATGGCTACACCTTC.

The chain recombines TRBV6-5 with TRBJ1-2, with TRBD1 as a possible D gene (5 bases). Per the germline V gene, CDR1 is MNHEY and CDR2 is SVGAGI. V shed 0 bases and J shed 8 bases, with 10 bases lying between them. This CDR3 comprises 13 residues. The CDR3 spells CASSYSGEEGYTF. The DNA of the CDR3 is TGTGCCAGCAGTTACTCAGGGGAGGAGGGCTACACCTTC.

This rearrangement joins TRBV11-3 to TRBJ2-2, with 9 bases lining up with TRBD2. Trimming at V came to 3 bases and at J to 6 bases, leaving 8 bases not matched to a gene. Per germline, CDR1 SGHNT and CDR2 YENEEA. The CDR3 loop spans 16 amino acids. For the CDR3, the DNA is TGTGCCAGCAGCTTTCGCCTAGCGGGGTCCCCCGGGGAGCTGTTTTTT. This translates into CASSFRLAGSPGELFF.

Here the CDR3 reads CASTRGSGYTF. CDR3 DNA: TGTGCCAGCACGCGAGGTTCTGGCTACACCTTC. This sequence joins TRBV6-1 and TRBJ1-2; D gene unclear. Germline loops: CDR1 MNHNS, CDR2 SASEGT. V lost 7 bases, J lost 7 bases, and 10 bases lay in between. The CDR3 extends over 11 amino acids.

V and J are TRBV28 and TRBJ1-5, with a possible D match to TRBD1 (6 bases). Deletions cut 7 bases from V and 1 base from J, with 14 bases between. The CDR3 is 15 amino acids. Germline V gene lookup returns CDR1 MDHEN and CDR2 SYDVKM. In nucleotides, the CDR3 is TGTGCCAGCATCCTCAGGGGCCCGAGCAATCAGCCCCAGCATTTT. It encodes CASILRGPSNQPQHF. The variable domain in full, with the rest retrieved from reference TRBV28 and TRBJ1-5, is DVKVTQSSRYLVKRTGEKVFLECVQDMDHENMFWYRQDPGLGLRLIYFSYDVKMKEKGDIPEGYSVSREKKERFSLILESASTNQTSMYLCASILRGPSNQPQHFGDGTRLSIL.

The J gene is TRBJ1-1, the V gene TRBV7-2; D gene ambiguous. V lost 4 bases to trimming and J lost 0 bases, with 9 bases between them. The CDR3 runs to 14 residues. CDR1 is SGHTA, CDR2 FQGNSA, per germline. The CDR3: CASSYTSMNTEAFF. As DNA, the CDR3 is TGTGCCAGCAGCTATACATCCATGAACACTGAAGCTTTCTTT.

The genes are TRBV2 and TRBJ2-7; 13 bases fit TRBD2. The junction had 2 bases not matched to a gene; V was cut back by 6 bases and J by 3 bases. The CDR3 runs 14 residues. The germline V gene encodes CDR1 SNHLY and CDR2 FYNNEI. CDR3 amino acids: CASSRTSGSYEQYF. As DNA, the CDR3 is TGTGCCAGCAGCCGGACTAGCGGGAGCTACGAGCAGTACTTC.

The chain recombines TRBV23-1 with TRBJ1-5; tentatively, D is TRBD1 (6 bases). TRBV23-1 is an open reading frame, and its role is uncertain. V was trimmed by 4 bases and J by 0 bases, leaving 25 bases between them. This CDR3 comprises 20 residues. DNA of the CDR3: TGCGCCAGCAGTCGACTACCGGGACAAATAAGGCGGTATAGCAATCAGCCCCAGCATTTT. Translated, it gives CASSRLPGQIRRYSNQPQHF.

The chain couples TRBV6-1 to TRBJ2-1; 9 bases agree with TRBD2. Germline V gene lookup returns CDR1 MNHNS and CDR2 SASEGT. With V trimmed by 8 bases and J by 2 bases, 4 bases remained unmatched. This CDR3 has 14 residues. Here the CDR3 reads CASLTSGAYNEQFF. The CDR3 DNA follows: TGTGCCAGCTTGACTAGCGGTGCCTACAATGAGCAGTTCTTC.

This clone has just a few counts. CDR3 sequence: CASRPGLGITGELFF. The CDR3 coding sequence is TGTGCCAGCAGACCGGGACTTGGAATAACCGGGGAGCTGTTTTTT. The chain is built from TRBV7-8 and TRBJ2-2, with TRBD2 as a possible D gene (6 bases). The length of the CDR3 is 15 residues. Germline assignment: CDR1 SGHVS and CDR2 FQNEAQ. V was clipped by 6 bases and J by 5 bases, with 16 bases between them.

The rearrangement links TRBV10-1 to TRBJ1-1; D unclear. The CDR3 sequence is 17 residues long. V gave up 1 base and J gave up 4 bases, with 19 bases separating them. Germline lookup yields CDR1 WNHNN and CDR2 SYGVQD (reference sequence). CDR3 sequence (DNA): TGCGCCAGCAGTGAGTTTAGGGTGGAGAGGGCGAGCACTGAAGCTTTCTTT. Protein sequence: CASSEFRVERASTEAFF.

The chain recombines TRBV19 with TRBJ2-5; 7 bases are a match to TRBD1. Germline CDR1 is LNHDA and CDR2 is SQIVND (reference sequence). The CDR3 runs 14 residues. V gave up 2 bases and J gave up 3 bases; unmatched junction bases: 3. CDR3 sequence reads: CASSITGVEETQYF. The CDR3 bases are TGTGCCAGTAGTATAACAGGGGTAGAAGAGACCCAGTACTTC. Full variable domain (remainder filled in from reference TRBV19 and TRBJ2-5): DGGITQSPKYLFRKEGQNVTLSCEQNLNHDAMYWYRQDPGQGLRLIYYSQIVNDFQKGDIAEGYSVSREKKESFPLTVTSAQKNPTAFYLCASSITGVEETQYFGPGTRLLVL.

This clone turned up a few times. This chain links TRBV7-8 with TRBJ1-3, with D tentatively TRBD1 (6 bases). The CDR3 spans 14 residues. V was shortened by 1 base and J by 2 bases, with 6 bases between the two germline ends. Germline assignment: CDR1 SGHVS and CDR2 FQNEAQ. CDR3 DNA sequence: TGTGCCAGCAGCTTAGACAGGGCTGGAAACACCATATATTTT. This translates into CASSLDRAGNTIYF.

This clone was observed a handful of times. The rearrangement joins TRBV18 to TRBJ1-1; TRBD1 is a possible D gene (6 bases). This CDR3 spans 14 amino acids. Germline loops: CDR1 KGHSH, CDR2 LQKENI. V lost 6 bases to trimming and J lost 0 bases, with 11 bases between them. CDR3 region: CASSRTELNTEAFF. DNA for the CDR3: TGTGCCAGCTCCAGGACAGAGTTGAACACTGAAGCTTTCTTT.

This clone has a single count. The J gene is TRBJ2-1, the V gene TRBV6-4, with no clear D. Trimming took 6 bases from V and 4 from J, leaving 4 bases between them. The CDR3 runs to 11 residues. Germline assignment: CDR1 MRHNA and CDR2 SNTAGT. CDR3 in DNA: TGTGCCAGCAGGGGTTACAATGAGCAGTTCTTC. Amino acids: CASRGYNEQFF.

The chain joins TRBV7-9 to TRBJ2-7, with a possible D match to TRBD1 (5 bases). Germline CDR1 and CDR2: SEHNR and FQNEAQ (reference sequence). The V end lost 3 bases, the J end lost 1 base, and 10 bases lay between the germline ends. This CDR3 region has 14 residues. The CDR3 sequence: CASSFSGPSYEQYF. CDR3 in DNA: TGTGCCAGCAGCTTTTCAGGGCCTTCCTACGAGCAGTACTTC.

The J gene is TRBJ1-6, the V gene TRBV6-5, with TRBD1 as a possible D gene (6 bases). The V end was cut by 6 bases, the J end by 8 bases, with 14 bases between. The CDR3 is 14 residues long. CDR1 and CDR2 (germline): MNHEY, SVGAGI. Here the CDR3 DNA reads TGTGCCAGCAGCGAACAGGGAAACCATTCACCCCTCCACTTT. This codes for CASSEQGNHSPLHF.

The chain couples TRBV15 to TRBJ1-4; TRBD1 matches 7 bases. Trimming removed 2 bases from V and 6 bases from J; junction bases left unmatched: 6. This CDR3 comprises 15 residues. CDR1 and CDR2 (germline): LNHNV, YYDKDF (reference sequence). CDR3 in DNA: TGTGCCACCAGCAGATCCGGGACAGAGTATGAAAAACTGTTTTTT. Translating it yields CATSRSGTEYEKLFF.

The chain recombines TRBV10-3 with TRBJ2-5, with unresolved D. The CDR3 has 12 residues. CDR1 is ENHRY and CDR2 is SYGVKD in the germline V gene. Trimming cost V 2 bases and J 5 bases, with 6 bases left between them. The CDR3 here is CAISEGIETQYF. The CDR3 nucleotides read TGTGCCATCAGTGAGGGTATCGAGACCCAGTACTTC.

The chain recombines TRBV18 with TRBJ2-2; D might be TRBD2 (5 bases). This CDR3 has 16 residues. From germline, CDR1 is KGHSH and CDR2 LQKENI. Trimming left V 6 bases short and J 1 base short, with 15 bases between. CDR3 in DNA: TGTGCCAGCTCCGCGACGGCCAGCGGGAACACCGGGGAGCTGTTTTTT. Residues: CASSATASGNTGELFF.

This clone has only one observation. The gene calls are TRBV4-3 and TRBJ2-4, with unresolved D. The germline gives CDR1 LGHNA, CDR2 YSLEER. The germline V and J ends were trimmed by 0 bases and 9 bases, with 15 bases remaining between them. The CDR3 is made up of 15 amino acids. As DNA, the CDR3 is TGCGCCAGCAGCCAAGATGCGGCCTCTAATAGCATTCAGTACTTC. Translation gives CASSQDAASNSIQYF.